This TCR beta chain was documented in a study of T-cell memory formation after mild COVID-19. With constant-segment primers, 5'RACE yielded cDNA libraries of TCR alpha and TCR beta that carried sample barcodes and UMIs. In TCRdb, the 5' RACE reads were re-called with MiXCR into one record per CDR3 protein. The profile shows fewer than 650,000 distinct CDR3 sequences, approximately 15% of them singletons. The ends lost 4 bases at V and 7 bases at J; junction bases unmatched: 11. The CDR3 is 16 amino acids. Per germline, CDR1 PRHDT and CDR2 FYEKMQ (reference sequence). Sequencing was performed on PBMCs or a T cell subset sorted from them (not recorded which). This sequence joins TRBV13 and TRBJ2-1; 9 bases match TRBD2. The sequence came from an adult woman who had mild COVID-19 (a few samples of this study predate the infection). Cell type and time point are not known. The CDR3 nucleotides are TGTGCCAGCAGCTCTACCGGGGTAGCGGGGGAAAATGAGCAGTTCTTC. Translation gives CASSSTGVAGENEQFF.